A selection of T cell receptor beta chains follows, all from one sample in a study of blood T cell repertoires in COVID-19. Some clones are missing from TCRdb's copy, which holds only in-frame ones; the method was immunoSEQ multiplex PCR. This table has about 140,000 clones, roughly 85% appearing once. What was sequenced was peripheral blood. These receptors originate from a man between 60 and 70 years old with acute or convalescent COVID-19. Both conserved end residues are part of each CDR3. Fields, in order: D gene, CDR3 length, clone size, J gene, V gene, CDR3 protein, CDR3 DNA. D genes are given only for firm matches. Only part of the rows carry a size: once, few, many, or a class if the clone is expanded.

- 15 once TRBJ1-4 TRBV7-9 CASSLATGFVEKLFF TGTGCCAGCAGCTTAGCTACAGGATTCGTTGAAAAACTGTTTTTT
- 13 - TRBJ2-4 TRBV12-3/TRBV12-4 CASTQGAKNIQYF TGTGCCAGCACCCAGGGGGCCAAAAACATTCAGTACTTC
TRBD1 17 few TRBJ1-6 TRBV2 CASSVGQGLSYNSPLHF TGTGCCAGCAGTGTCGGACAGGGTCTCTCCTATAATTCACCCCTCCACTTT
TRBD2 16 - TRBJ2-1 TRBV6-2/TRBV6-3 CASSSFPTGGHNEQFF TGTGCCAGCAGTTCATTCCCAACGGGAGGTCACAATGAGCAGTTCTTC
- 17 - TRBJ2-1 TRBV29-1 CSVEVKGVLSSYNEQFF TGCAGCGTTGAAGTTAAGGGGGTTCTTAGCTCCTACAATGAGCAGTTCTTC
- 13 once TRBJ2-5 TRBV6-4 CASSEGPQETQYF TGTGCCAGCAGCGAGGGTCCACAAGAGACCCAGTACTTC
- 13 - TRBJ1-5 TRBV27 CASLPFGNQPQHF TGTGCCAGCCTCCCTTTCGGCAATCAGCCCCAGCATTTT
TRBD2 15 - TRBJ2-3 TRBV7-8 CASSLAGGHLGTQYF TGTGCCAGCAGCTTGGCGGGAGGGCACTTAGGTACGCAGTATTTT
- 16 - TRBJ1-1 TRBV5-1 CASSTGTTGLGTEAFF TGCGCCAGCAGCACCGGGACAACGGGTTTAGGAACTGAAGCTTTCTTT
TRBD2 15 - TRBJ2-1 TRBV29-1 CSVIPGLAANNEQFF TGCAGCGTAATACCGGGACTAGCGGCGAACAATGAGCAGTTCTTC
- 16 - TRBJ1-5 TRBV19 CASSSTQGIRNQPQHF TGTGCCAGTAGCTCCACACAGGGTATACGCAATCAGCCCCAGCATTTT
TRBD1 16 - TRBJ1-6 TRBV3-1/TRBV3-2 CASSQEGPGGFSPLHF TGTGCCAGCAGCCAAGAGGGGCCAGGGGGATTTTCACCCCTCCACTTT
TRBD2 12 - TRBJ2-1 TRBV12-3/TRBV12-4 CASSGLAGEGIF TGTGCCAGCAGCGGACTAGCGGGAGAGGGAATCTTC
TRBD2 15 once TRBJ2-3 TRBV6-2/TRBV6-3 CASSTGLVRADTQYF TGTGCCAGCAGTACCGGACTAGTTCGGGCAGATACGCAGTATTTT
TRBD1 13 - TRBJ1-2 TRBV6-2/TRBV6-3 CASSVGTGVGYTF TGTGCCAGCAGTGTCGGGACAGGGGTCGGCTACACCTTC
TRBD1 13 - TRBJ2-7 TRBV4-3 CASSQGGGGEQYF TGCGCCAGCAGCCAAGGAGGGGGCGGCGAGCAGTACTTC
TRBD2 17 - TRBJ2-7 TRBV7-8 CASSSGTSGRGGDEQYF TGTGCCAGCAGCTCTGGGACTAGCGGGAGGGGCGGGGACGAGCAGTACTTC
- 14 - TRBJ1-1 TRBV5-4 CASSLGRLNTEAFF TGTGCCAGCAGCCTGGGGAGGTTGAACACTGAAGCTTTCTTT
TRBD2 14 - TRBJ2-7 TRBV5-1 CASSISGRAVEQYF TGCGCCAGCAGCATAAGCGGGAGGGCGGTTGAGCAGTACTTC
TRBD2 15 once TRBJ2-7 TRBV5-1 CASRGAAGAGGEQYF TGCGCCAGCAGAGGAGCAGCGGGAGCGGGGGGCGAGCAGTACTTC
TRBD2 17 - TRBJ2-7 TRBV7-2 CASSSITIAGVRYEQYF TGTGCCAGCAGCTCAATAACAATAGCGGGAGTTCGGTACGAGCAGTACTTC
- 16 - TRBJ1-3 TRBV4-3 CASSQDHAGPGNTIYF TGCGCCAGCAGCCAAGATCACGCAGGGCCTGGAAACACCATATATTTT
- 17 - TRBJ1-3 TRBV18 CASSPGERRGSGNTIYF TGTGCCAGCTCACCCGGGGAGCGGAGGGGCTCTGGAAACACCATATATTTT
TRBD1 14 - TRBJ1-2 TRBV5-1 CASSTDRASYGYTF TGCGCCAGCAGCACGGACAGGGCGTCCTATGGCTACACCTTC
- 13 once TRBJ1-1 TRBV28 CASSFVFLTEAFF TGTGCCAGCAGTTTTGTTTTTCTCACTGAAGCTTTCTTT
- 18 - TRBJ2-1 TRBV21-1 CASSKAGGRGFSYNEQFF TGTGCCAGCAGCAAAGCTGGCGGGAGAGGGTTCTCCTACAATGAGCAGTTCTTC
- 14 few TRBJ1-5 TRBV10-3 CAISEVADNQPQHF TGTGCCATCAGTGAGGTCGCAGACAATCAGCCCCAGCATTTT
- 14 - TRBJ1-2 TRBV10-3 CAISADSANYGYTF TGTGCCATCAGTGCTGACAGTGCTAACTATGGCTACACCTTC
TRBD1 16 - TRBJ2-1 TRBV6-2/TRBV6-3 CASSPRTGTIYNEQFF TGTGCCAGCAGCCCCCGGACAGGAACGATATACAATGAGCAGTTCTTC
- 16 - TRBJ2-2 TRBV7-8 CASSFWGRERTGELFF TGTGCCAGCAGCTTTTGGGGCAGGGAAAGGACCGGGGAGCTGTTTTTT
- 13 - TRBJ1-2 TRBV6-5 CASSLTGLHGYTF TGTGCCAGCAGTCTCACAGGGCTCCATGGCTACACCTTC